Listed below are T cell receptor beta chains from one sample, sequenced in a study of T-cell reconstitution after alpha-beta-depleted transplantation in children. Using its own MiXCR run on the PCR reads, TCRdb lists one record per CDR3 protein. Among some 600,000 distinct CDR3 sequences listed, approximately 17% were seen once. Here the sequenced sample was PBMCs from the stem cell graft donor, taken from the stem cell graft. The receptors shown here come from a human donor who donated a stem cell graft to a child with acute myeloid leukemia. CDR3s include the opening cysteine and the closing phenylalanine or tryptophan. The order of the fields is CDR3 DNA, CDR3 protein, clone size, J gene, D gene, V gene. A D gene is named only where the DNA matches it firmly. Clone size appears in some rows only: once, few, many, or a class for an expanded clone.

TGTGCCAGCAGCAAACAGGGTCGTACGACTGAAGCTTTCTTT,CASSKQGRTTEAFF,.,TRBJ1-1,.,TRBV27
TGTGCCAGCAGTCCCCTCTGGGGGAGCGGGGAGACCCAGTACTTC,CASSPLWGSGETQYF,few,TRBJ2-5,.,TRBV12-3/TRBV12-4
TGTGCCAGCAGCTTAAGTGGCGGGGACCGGGAGCAGTTCTTC,CASSLSGGDREQFF,.,TRBJ2-1,.,TRBV7-6
TGTGCCATCAGTGGAAGGGGGGAGACTAGCGGGACCGAGCAGTTCTTC,CAISGRGETSGTEQFF,many,TRBJ2-1,TRBD2,TRBV10-3
TGTGCCAGCAGCTCCGACAGGGGGCGAGGAGAGACCCAGTACTTC,CASSSDRGRGETQYF,few,TRBJ2-5,TRBD1,TRBV11-2
TGCGCCAGCAGCTTTAGCGGGGGCAATGAGCAGTTCTTC,CASSFSGGNEQFF,many,TRBJ2-1,TRBD2,TRBV5-1
TGCAGTGCTAGAAGAGCGGCCGGGGAGCTGTTTTTT,CSARRAAGELFF,many,TRBJ2-2,.,TRBV20-1
TGTGCCAGCAGGAGCCAGGACAGTATCTACGAGCAGTACTTC,CASRSQDSIYEQYF,few,TRBJ2-7,.,TRBV27
TGTGCCAGCAGCCCCCGAGGGGGACAGGGGTGGAATGAGCAGTTCTTC,CASSPRGGQGWNEQFF,once,TRBJ2-1,TRBD1,TRBV7-9
TGTGCCAGCAGTTTAGGGCAGGGAGGTGCCGGGGAGCTGTTTTTT,CASSLGQGGAGELFF,.,TRBJ2-2,.,TRBV12-3/TRBV12-4
TGCGCCAGCAGCCAAGATTGGGGAACAGGGCAGACCCAGTACTTC,CASSQDWGTGQTQYF,many,TRBJ2-5,.,TRBV4-3
TGTGCCAGCAGTGAAGGACAGGGGCCAGATACGCAGTATTTT,CASSEGQGPDTQYF,.,TRBJ2-3,TRBD1,TRBV6-1
TGCAGTGCTACCCTACGTGAGACCCAGTACTTC,CSATLRETQYF,many,TRBJ2-5,.,TRBV20-1
TGCAGTGCCCGGGTGGGGGCGAATTCACCCCTCCACTTT,CSARVGANSPLHF,few,TRBJ1-6,.,TRBV20-1
TGTGCCAGCAGCATTGATAGGCGCCCGGAAAAACTGTTTTTT,CASSIDRRPEKLFF,.,TRBJ1-4,.,TRBV6-1
TGTGCACACGGAGAGGGGCTGAACACTGAAGCTTTCTTT,CAHGEGLNTEAFF,many,TRBJ1-1,.,TRBV10-3
TGCGCCAGCAGCTTGAGAGGACAGGGGGACACCTACAATGAGCAGTTCTTC,CASSLRGQGDTYNEQFF,many,TRBJ2-1,TRBD1,TRBV5-1
TGTGCCACCAGCAGAGGTGGAGGGAACAATTCACCCCTCCACTTT,CATSRGGGNNSPLHF,many,TRBJ1-6,.,TRBV15
TGCAGTGCTAGAGATAATAACAGGGGGCTTCGCGTCCTCCACTTT,CSARDNNRGLRVLHF,.,TRBJ1-6,TRBD1,TRBV20-1
TGTGCCACCAGTGTTGGTCTGGAGCCAGATACGCAGTATTTT,CATSVGLEPDTQYF,few,TRBJ2-3,.,TRBV24-1
TGTGCCAGCAGTTACCCGGGAGGGGAGAACACTGAAGCTTTCTTT,CASSYPGGENTEAFF,few,TRBJ1-1,.,TRBV6-5
TGTGCCAGCGGGCAGGGTGACTACGAGCAGTACTTC,CASGQGDYEQYF,many,TRBJ2-7,.,TRBV6-5
TGTGCCAGCAGCTTCACAGGGCCGGAGCGGCAGTACTTC,CASSFTGPERQYF,few,TRBJ2-7,.,TRBV7-2
TGCAGTGCTAGAGGGAGCCGGGAGCTGTTTTTT,CSARGSRELFF,many,TRBJ2-2,.,TRBV20-1
TGCGCCAGCAGCGCGGGACAGGGATTTGGAGATACGCAGTATTTT,CASSAGQGFGDTQYF,.,TRBJ2-3,TRBD1,TRBV5-1
TGTGCCAGCAGCTTAGAGGGCGGGTTCTCCCGCGGGAGTCAGCCCCAGCATTTT,CASSLEGGFSRGSQPQHF,.,TRBJ1-5,.,TRBV11-2
TGTGCCTGGAGCGTAGGAACAGATACGCAGTATTTT,CAWSVGTDTQYF,many,TRBJ2-3,.,TRBV30
TGCAGTGCCTCCGGGTGGGGGTTCGACTATGGCTACACCTTC,CSASGWGFDYGYTF,many,TRBJ1-2,.,TRBV20-1
TGTGCCAGCAGCCCTGGGGACTACCAAGAGACCCAGTACTTC,CASSPGDYQETQYF,.,TRBJ2-5,.,TRBV11-2
TGTGCCAGCAGGGACGTACGGCAAGAGACCCAGTACTTC,CASRDVRQETQYF,many,TRBJ2-5,.,TRBV5-6
TGTGCCACCAGTGAGATCAGGGGGTACCAAGAGACCCAGTACTTC,CATSEIRGYQETQYF,few,TRBJ2-5,TRBD1,TRBV24-1
TGTGCCTGGAGTGGATCCAGCGCTAACTATGGCTACACCTTC,CAWSGSSANYGYTF,few,TRBJ1-2,.,TRBV30
TGCGCCAGCAGTGAGTCGACAGGCGTGAATGAAAAACTGTTTTTT,CASSESTGVNEKLFF,many,TRBJ1-4,.,TRBV10-2
TGCAGTGCTAGAGCACCCCTCTGGGGAGGAGAGTCCAATGAGCAGTTCTTC,CSARAPLWGGESNEQFF,many,TRBJ2-1,.,TRBV20-1
TGCAGTGCTAGGATGCAGGGGAGATCACCCCTCCACTTT,CSARMQGRSPLHF,many,TRBJ1-6,.,TRBV20-1
TGTGCCAGCAGCGATTCAGGGTACATGAACACTGAAGCTTTCTTT,CASSDSGYMNTEAFF,few,TRBJ1-1,.,TRBV6-2/TRBV6-3
TGTGCCAGCAGTCAGGGACAGCCCAATCAGCCCCAGCATTTT,CASSQGQPNQPQHF,.,TRBJ1-5,TRBD1,TRBV28
TGTGCCAGCAGTCGGCAACAGGGGGCAAGTGGCTACACCTTC,CASSRQQGASGYTF,many,TRBJ1-2,TRBD1,TRBV12-3/TRBV12-4
TGTGCCAGCAGTTCCTTCGAGGGCAATTCACCCCTCCACTTT,CASSSFEGNSPLHF,.,TRBJ1-6,.,TRBV28
TGTGCCATCAGTGGGGGCAGTCCCAGAAGGTACGAGCAGTACTTC,CAISGGSPRRYEQYF,many,TRBJ2-7,.,TRBV10-3
TGTGCCAGCAGACCCAGCACCGGGGAGCTGTTTTTT,CASRPSTGELFF,.,TRBJ2-2,.,TRBV7-9
TGTGCCAGCAGCTTCCTCTTGGGGGAGCAGTTCTTC,CASSFLLGEQFF,many,TRBJ2-1,.,TRBV7-2
TGTGCCAGCAGACTGGCCGGGGAGCTGTTTTTT,CASRLAGELFF,.,TRBJ2-2,.,TRBV28